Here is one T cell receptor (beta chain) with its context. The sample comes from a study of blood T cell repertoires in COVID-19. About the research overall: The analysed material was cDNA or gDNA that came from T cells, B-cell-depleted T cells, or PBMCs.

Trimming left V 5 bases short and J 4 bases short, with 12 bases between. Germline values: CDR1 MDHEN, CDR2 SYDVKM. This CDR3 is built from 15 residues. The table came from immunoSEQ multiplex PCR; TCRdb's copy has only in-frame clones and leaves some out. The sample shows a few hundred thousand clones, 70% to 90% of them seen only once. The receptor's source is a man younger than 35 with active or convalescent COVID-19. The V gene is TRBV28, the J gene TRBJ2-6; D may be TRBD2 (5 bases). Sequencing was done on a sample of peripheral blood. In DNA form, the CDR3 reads TGTGCCAGCAGTGGCGAGGGTAAAGGGGCCAACGTCCTGACTTTC. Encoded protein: CASSGEGKGANVLTF.